These 8 T cell receptor beta chains were all obtained from the same sample, sequenced in a study of technical replicates of blood from a handful of donors. Libraries were prepared by immunoSEQ multiplex PCR; TCRdb keeps only in-frame clonotypes and omits some of them. This table holds some 60,000 clones, approximately 87% found once. Sequencing input: PBMCs. All receptors come from a human donor in good health. Some clones in this sample may be carry-over from other donors' samples.

In its sample, this clone is medium-sized (0.01 to 0.1%). V and J are TRBV7-2 and TRBJ1-1; the match to TRBD1 covers 7 bases. Germline values: CDR1 SGHTA, CDR2 FQGNSA. CDR3 size: 13 residues. With 5 bases clipped from V and 7 bases from J, the junction kept 7 bases outside the gene matches. Here the CDR3 reads CASSLRGQIEAFF. In nucleotides, the CDR3 is TGTGCCAGCAGCCTTAGGGGACAGATTGAAGCTTTCTTT.

In its sample, this clone was seen a few times. The genes are TRBV6-4 and TRBJ1-4; D unresolved. This CDR3 spans 13 amino acids. Germline CDR1 is MRHNA and CDR2 is SNTAGT. The CDR3 loop reads CAHAGATNEKLFF. The CDR3 nucleotides are TGTGCACACGCCGGAGCAACTAATGAAAAACTGTTTTTT.

V and J are TRBV6-5 and TRBJ2-1; tentative D call: TRBD2 (6 bases). CDR1 is MNHEY, CDR2 SVGAGI, per germline. Between the trimmed V and J ends, which lost 2 bases and 2 bases, there was a span of 13 bases. The CDR3 length is 16 residues. CDR3 DNA: TGTGCCAGCAGTTACGGCGGACTACCGACCTACAATGAGCAGTTCTTC. Its protein is CASSYGGLPTYNEQFF.

This clone was observed a single time. The chain links TRBV27 to TRBJ1-4; D may be TRBD1 (5 bases). The CDR3 is 15 amino acids. Per the germline V gene, CDR1 is MNHEY and CDR2 is SMNVEV (reference sequence). Trimming cost V 0 bases and J 7 bases, with 12 bases left between them. CDR3 loop: CASSLSQGRPEKLFF. In nucleotides, the CDR3 is TGTGCCAGCAGTTTATCCCAGGGTCGGCCTGAAAAACTGTTTTTT.

The chain is built from TRBV27 and TRBJ1-5; 8 positions agree with TRBD1. This CDR3 is 15 amino acids long. Germline-derived CDR1 and CDR2 are MNHEY and SMNVEV (reference sequence). V lost 5 bases to trimming and J lost 5 bases; unmatched junction nucleotides: 8. CDR3 loop: CASSPRTGKDQPQHF. CDR3 in DNA: TGTGCCAGCAGTCCGAGGACAGGGAAGGATCAGCCCCAGCATTTT.

This clone was recorded only once. The junction departs from the called germline gene at one end, perhaps through a read error. The V call is TRBV6-1, the J call TRBJ2-1, with 10 bases that match TRBD2. Germline values: CDR1 MNHNS, CDR2 SASEGT. The CDR3 has 15 amino acids. The CDR3 DNA reads TGTGCCAGCACTGAAGCGGGAGGGTCCTACAATGAGCAGTTCTTC. Its translation is CASTEAGGSYNEQFF.

The rearrangement joins TRBV5-6 to TRBJ2-7; D is possibly TRBD1 (6 bases). Germline V gives CDR1 SGHDT, CDR2 YYEEEE. V lost 4 bases to trimming and J lost 2 bases, with 16 bases between them. This CDR3 contains 15 residues. For the CDR3, the DNA is TGTGCCAGCAGCCCAGGGGACGCCTTGGCCTACGAGCAGTACTTC. Its protein is CASSPGDALAYEQYF.

The chain carries TRBV30 and TRBJ1-3; unclear D gene. Trimming took off 4 bases at V and 0 bases at J, with 10 bases between the two ends. The CDR3 is 14 residues long. Germline V gives CDR1 GTSNPN, CDR2 SVGIG (reference sequence). The CDR3 sequence: CAWNSGPSGNTIYF. As DNA, the CDR3 is TGTGCCTGGAATAGCGGCCCCTCTGGAAACACCATATATTTT.